These 5 T cell receptor beta chains were all obtained from the same sample, sequenced in a study of blood T cell repertoires in COVID-19. Using immunoSEQ multiplex PCR, the repertoire was profiled, and TCRdb retains in-frame clones only, with some absent. Altogether 220,000 or so clones are present, around 89% being singletons, with the ten largest covering about 14%. Sequencing input: PBMCs or T cells enriched from blood (not recorded which). These receptors were obtained from a man aged 30 to 45 who had been exposed to COVID-19.

The CDR3 DNA sequence: TGTGCCAGCAGCCAAGCTCCCGGACTGTGGGAGACCCAGTACTTC. Protein sequence: CASSQAPGLWETQYF. V gene TRBV3-1 (or the pseudogene TRBV3-2) combines with J gene TRBJ2-5; tentative D call: TRBD2 (5 bases). Trimming shortened V by 1 base and J by 5 bases, and 14 bases separated the two germline ends. The CDR3 is 15 residues long. CDR1 is LGHDT, CDR2 YNNKEL, per germline (reference sequence).

This clone was observed a handful of times. One end of the junction fails to match germline, which may point to a read error. This chain connects TRBV6-5 to TRBJ1-1; a weak D match, TRBD1 (6 bases). Germline V lookup: CDR1 MNHEY, CDR2 SVGAGI. This CDR3 has 14 residues. The CDR3 nucleotides read TGTGCCTGCAGAGGGGGGGCTGTGAACACTGAAGCTTTCTTT. It yields the protein CACRGGAVNTEAFF.

This clone has a single count. The chain joins TRBV5-1 to TRBJ2-3; possible D gene TRBD2, 5 bases. V lost 4 bases and J 3 bases, leaving 18 bases between the germline ends. This CDR3 has 16 residues. CDR1 and CDR2 (germline): SGHRS, YFSETQ. As DNA, the CDR3 is TGCGCCAGCAGCCTGTCGGGAATAAAGAAGACAGATACGCAGTATTTT. Protein: CASSLSGIKKTDTQYF.

This clone was seen at least ten times. The chain has TRBV4-2 and TRBJ1-4, with 12 bases fitting TRBD1. With V trimmed by 1 base and J by 8 bases, 5 bases remained unmatched. Germline assignment: CDR1 LGHNA and CDR2 YNFKEQ. The CDR3 has 16 amino acids. CDR3 coding DNA: TGTGCCAGCAGCCAAGGAACCGGGACAGGGGGCGAAAAACTGTTTTTT. Protein: CASSQGTGTGGEKLFF.

The chain combines TRBV7-9 with TRBJ2-1; 10 bases align to TRBD1. The CDR3 runs 16 residues. From germline, CDR1 is SEHNR and CDR2 FQNEAQ (reference sequence). Trimming at V came to 5 bases and at J to 4 bases, leaving 8 bases not matched to a gene. The CDR3, as DNA: TGTGCCAGCAGCCCGACGGACAGGGGGGTTTACAATGAGCAGTTCTTC. Encoded protein: CASSPTDRGVYNEQFF.